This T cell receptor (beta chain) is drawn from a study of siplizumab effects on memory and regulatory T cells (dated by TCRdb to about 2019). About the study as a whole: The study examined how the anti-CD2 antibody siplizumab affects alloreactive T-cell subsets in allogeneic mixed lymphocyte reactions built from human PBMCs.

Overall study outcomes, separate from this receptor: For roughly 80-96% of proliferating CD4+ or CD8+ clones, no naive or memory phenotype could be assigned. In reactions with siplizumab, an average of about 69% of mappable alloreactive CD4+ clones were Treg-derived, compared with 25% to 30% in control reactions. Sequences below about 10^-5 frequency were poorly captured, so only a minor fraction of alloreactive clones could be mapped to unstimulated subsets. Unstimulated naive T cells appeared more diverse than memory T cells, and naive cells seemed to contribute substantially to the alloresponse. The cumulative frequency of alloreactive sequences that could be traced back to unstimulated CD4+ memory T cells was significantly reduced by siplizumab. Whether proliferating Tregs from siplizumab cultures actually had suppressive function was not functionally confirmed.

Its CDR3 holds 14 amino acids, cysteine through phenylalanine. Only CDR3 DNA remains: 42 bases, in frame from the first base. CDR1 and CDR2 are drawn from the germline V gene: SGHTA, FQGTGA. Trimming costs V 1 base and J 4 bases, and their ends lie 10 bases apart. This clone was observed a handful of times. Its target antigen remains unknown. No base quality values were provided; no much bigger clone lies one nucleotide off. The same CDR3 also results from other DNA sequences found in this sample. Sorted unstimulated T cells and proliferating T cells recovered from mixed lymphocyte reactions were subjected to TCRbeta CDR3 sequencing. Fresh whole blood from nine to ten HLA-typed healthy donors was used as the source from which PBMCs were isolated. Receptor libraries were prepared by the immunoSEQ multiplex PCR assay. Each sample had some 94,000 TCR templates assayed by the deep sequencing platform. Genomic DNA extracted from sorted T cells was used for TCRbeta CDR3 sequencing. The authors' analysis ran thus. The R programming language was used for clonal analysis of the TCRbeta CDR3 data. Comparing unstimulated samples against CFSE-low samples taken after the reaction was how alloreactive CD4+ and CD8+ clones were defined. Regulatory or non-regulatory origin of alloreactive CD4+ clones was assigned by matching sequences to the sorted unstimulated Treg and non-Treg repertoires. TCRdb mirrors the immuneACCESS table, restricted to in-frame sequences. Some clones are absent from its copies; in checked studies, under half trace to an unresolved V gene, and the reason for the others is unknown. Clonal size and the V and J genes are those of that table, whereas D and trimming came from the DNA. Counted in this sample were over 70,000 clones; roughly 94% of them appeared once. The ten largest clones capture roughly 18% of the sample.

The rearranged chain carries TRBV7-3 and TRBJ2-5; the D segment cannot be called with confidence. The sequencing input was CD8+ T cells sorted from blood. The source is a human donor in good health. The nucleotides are TGTGCCAGCAGCTTAAATGGGGTCCGAGAGACCCAGTACTTC. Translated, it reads CASSLNGVRETQYF.